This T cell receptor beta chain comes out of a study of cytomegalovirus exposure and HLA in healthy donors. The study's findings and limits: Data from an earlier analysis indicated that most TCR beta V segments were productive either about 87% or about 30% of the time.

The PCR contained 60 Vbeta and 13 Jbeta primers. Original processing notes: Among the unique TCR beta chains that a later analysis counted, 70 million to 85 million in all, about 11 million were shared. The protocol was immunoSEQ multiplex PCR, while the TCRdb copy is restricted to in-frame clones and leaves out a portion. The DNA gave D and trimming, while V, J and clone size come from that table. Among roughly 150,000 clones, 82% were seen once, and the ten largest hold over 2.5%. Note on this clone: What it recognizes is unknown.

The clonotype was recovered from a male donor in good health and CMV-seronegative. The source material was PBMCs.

The CDR3 coding sequence is TGTGCCATCAAGGAGGCCTGGGGGGATACGAGGCAGTACTTC. This sequence encodes CAIKEAWGDTRQYF. The genes are TRBV10-3 and TRBJ2-7, with D tentatively TRBD2 (6 bases). The germline V gene has CDR1 ENHRY and CDR2 SYGVKD. V was clipped by 7 bases and J by 9 bases, with 22 bases between them. The length of the CDR3 is 14 residues.